The 3 T cell receptor beta chains in this list originate from one sample, sequenced in a study of T cell changes during pregnancy in multiple sclerosis. Repertoires were generated with immunoSEQ multiplex PCR, while TCRdb's copy carries only in-frame clones and drops some. This table has about 86,000 clones, about 91% appearing once. The sample in question was peripheral blood, obtained in the first trimester of pregnancy. All receptors come from a female donor in good health, enrolled as a control in a pregnancy study.

V usage is TRBV27 and J usage is TRBJ1-6; D not certain. The V and J ends lost 5 bases and 0 bases respectively, with 8 bases between them. The CDR3 covers 15 residues. Germline assignment: CDR1 MNHEY and CDR2 SMNVEV (reference sequence). The CDR3 loop is CASSPPSSYNSPLHF. CDR3 DNA sequence: TGTGCCAGCAGTCCTCCGAGCTCCTATAATTCACCCCTCCACTTT.

The V gene is TRBV5-1, the J gene TRBJ1-1, with D possibly being TRBD1 (5 bases). CDR3 size: 15 residues. Trimming shortened V by 6 bases and J by 2 bases, and 17 bases separated the two germline ends. Per the germline V gene, CDR1 is SGHRS and CDR2 is YFSETQ. The CDR3 sequence: CASILGPGLNTEAFF. In nucleotides, the CDR3 is TGCGCCAGCATCCTTGGTCCAGGGCTTAACACTGAAGCTTTCTTT.

This clone was observed a single time. The chain's CDR3 is CASSQEGGGRTDTQYF. Here the CDR3 DNA reads TGCGCCAGCAGCCAAGAAGGGGGGGGACGCACAGATACGCAGTATTTT. The chain uses TRBV4-1 and TRBJ2-3, with D tentatively TRBD2 (7 bases). Germline lookup yields CDR1 MGHRA and CDR2 YSYEKL. Trimming removed 0 bases at V and 1 base at J, with 11 bases between. The CDR3 spans 16 residues.